The clone carrying this T cell receptor beta chain was detected a few times. What it recognizes is unknown. This sample is part of a study of cytomegalovirus exposure and HLA in healthy donors. Study observations and caveats: In an earlier analysis, productive rearrangement rates for most beta V segments clustered near 87% or 30%. It was in a later analysis that TCR association rates were seen to vary by HLA locus, highest for DRB1 and lowest for HLA-C.

The length of the CDR3 is 14 residues. The trim removed 0 bases at V and 2 bases at J, leaving 1 base unmatched. Per the germline V gene, CDR1 is GTSNPN and CDR2 is SVGIG (reference sequence). Primers for the PCR totalled 60 Vbeta and 13 Jbeta. In the authors' workflow: As a later analysis found, there were approximately 80 million unique TCR beta chains, of which roughly 11 million were shared. Using immunoSEQ multiplex PCR, the repertoire was profiled, and TCRdb retains in-frame clones only, with some absent. That table furnishes V, J and clone size, whereas the DNA furnished D and trimming. The sample has over 100,000 clones, less than 65% seen once.

This rearrangement joins TRBV30 to TRBJ1-5; TRBD1 agrees at 7 bases. Sequencing used PBMCs. This receptor was obtained from a man aged 40-49 years in good health and CMV-seropositive. Here the CDR3 DNA reads TGTGCCTGGAGTGTGGGGACAGGCAATCAGCCCCAGCATTTT. Translated: CAWSVGTGNQPQHF.